This T cell receptor (beta chain) was captured by sequencing in a study of type 1 regulatory T cells. Study details: This in vitro CD4 product, T-allo10, is enriched for Tr1 cells and alloantigen-specific.

The graft donor-derived T-allo10 cells reportedly recognize host alloantigens, are anergic, and suppress alloantigen-specifically. TCRdb re-called the reads through MiXCR, storing one row per CDR3 protein. In the table there are roughly 68,000 distinct CDR3 sequences, around 60% of which are singletons. Only a few counts were recorded for this clonotype. Its antigen is as yet unknown. This CDR3 region has 12 residues. Trimming removed 4 bases from V and 0 bases from J, with 3 bases in between. Per germline, CDR1 MDHEN and CDR2 SYDVKM. Source material: cultured T cells, either the whole culture or a sorted T cell fraction (not recorded which). Stated subset: Tr1-enriched cell product generated in vitro against host alloantigens. This TCR was sampled from a human donor in good health. V gene TRBV28 combines with J gene TRBJ1-1; no firm D call. The CDR3 nucleotides are TGTGCCAGCAGTTCTATGAACACTGAAGCTTTCTTT. Encoded protein: CASSSMNTEAFF. The full variable domain, its missing parts supplied by reference TRBV28 and TRBJ1-1, is DVKVTQSSRYLVKRTGEKVFLECVQDMDHENMFWYRQDPGLGLRLIYFSYDVKMKEKGDIPEGYSVSREKKERFSLILESASTNQTSMYLCASSSMNTEAFFGQGTRLTVV.